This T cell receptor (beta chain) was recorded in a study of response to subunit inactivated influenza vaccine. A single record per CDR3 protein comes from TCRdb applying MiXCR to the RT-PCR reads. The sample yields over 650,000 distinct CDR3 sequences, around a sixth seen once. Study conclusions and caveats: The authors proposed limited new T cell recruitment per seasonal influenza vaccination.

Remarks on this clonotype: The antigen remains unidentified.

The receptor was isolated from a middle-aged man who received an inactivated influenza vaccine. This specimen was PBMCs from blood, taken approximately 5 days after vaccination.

The CDR3 here is CASTEDFTYEQYF. The DNA of the CDR3 is TGTGCCAGCACCGAGGATTTTACCTACGAGCAGTACTTC. V and J are TRBV6-2 or TRBV6-3 and TRBJ2-7; D is unresolved. Looked up from germline, CDR1 is MNHEY and CDR2 is SVGEGT. V dropped 7 bases and J dropped 2 bases, with 12 bases sitting between them. The CDR3 totals 13 residues.